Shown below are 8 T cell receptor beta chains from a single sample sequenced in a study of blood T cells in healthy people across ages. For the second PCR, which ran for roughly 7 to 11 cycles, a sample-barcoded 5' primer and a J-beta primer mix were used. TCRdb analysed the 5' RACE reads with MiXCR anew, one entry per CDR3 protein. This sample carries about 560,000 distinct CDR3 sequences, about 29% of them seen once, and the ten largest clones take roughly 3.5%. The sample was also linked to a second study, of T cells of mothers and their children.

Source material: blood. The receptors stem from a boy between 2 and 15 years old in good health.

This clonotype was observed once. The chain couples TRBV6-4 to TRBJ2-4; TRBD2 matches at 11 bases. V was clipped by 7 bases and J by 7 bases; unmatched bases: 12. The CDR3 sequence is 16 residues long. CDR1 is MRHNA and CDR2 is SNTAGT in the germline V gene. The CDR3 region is CASIRPNSGGANIQYF. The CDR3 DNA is TGTGCCAGCATTAGACCCAATAGCGGGGGGGCTAACATTCAGTACTTC.

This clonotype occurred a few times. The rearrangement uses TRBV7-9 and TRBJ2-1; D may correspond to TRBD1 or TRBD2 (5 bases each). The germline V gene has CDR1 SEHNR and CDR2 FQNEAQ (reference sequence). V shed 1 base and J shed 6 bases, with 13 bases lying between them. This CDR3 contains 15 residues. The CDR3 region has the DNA TGTGCCAGCAGCTTAGTCCGGGGCCGTGGCAATGAGCAGTTCTTC. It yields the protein CASSLVRGRGNEQFF.

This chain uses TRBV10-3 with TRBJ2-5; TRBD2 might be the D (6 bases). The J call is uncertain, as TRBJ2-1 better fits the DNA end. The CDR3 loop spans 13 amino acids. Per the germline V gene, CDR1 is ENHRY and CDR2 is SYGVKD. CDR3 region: CAISGTGVNEQFF. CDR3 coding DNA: TGTGCCATCAGTGGGACGGGAGTAAATGAGCAGTTCTTC.

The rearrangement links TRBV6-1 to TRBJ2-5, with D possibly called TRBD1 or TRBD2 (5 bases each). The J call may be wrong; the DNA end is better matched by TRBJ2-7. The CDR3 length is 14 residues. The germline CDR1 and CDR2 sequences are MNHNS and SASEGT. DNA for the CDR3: TGTGCCAGCAGTGAAGCCCAACAGGCGGGCGAGCAGTACTTC. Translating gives CASSEAQQAGEQYF.

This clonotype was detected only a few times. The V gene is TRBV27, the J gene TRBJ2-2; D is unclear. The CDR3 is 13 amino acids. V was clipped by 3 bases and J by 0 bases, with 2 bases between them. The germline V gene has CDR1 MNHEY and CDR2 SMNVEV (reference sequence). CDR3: CASSFPNTGELFF. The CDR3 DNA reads TGTGCCAGCAGTTTCCCGAACACCGGGGAGCTGTTTTTT.

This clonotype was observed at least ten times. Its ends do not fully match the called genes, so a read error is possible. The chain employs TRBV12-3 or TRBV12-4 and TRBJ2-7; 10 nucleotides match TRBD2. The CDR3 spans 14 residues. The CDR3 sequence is CASSPSGSSYEQYF. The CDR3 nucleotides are TGCGCCAGCAGCCCTAGCGGGAGCTCCTACGAGCAGTACTTC.

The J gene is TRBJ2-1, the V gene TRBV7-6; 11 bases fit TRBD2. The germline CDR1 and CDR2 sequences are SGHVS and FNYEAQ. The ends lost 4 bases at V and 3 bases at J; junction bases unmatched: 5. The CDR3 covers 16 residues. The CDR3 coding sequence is TGTGCCAGCAGCTCATTAGCGGGAGGGAACTACAATGAGCAGTTCTTC. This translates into CASSSLAGGNYNEQFF. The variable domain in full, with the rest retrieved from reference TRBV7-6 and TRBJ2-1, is GAGVSQSPRYKVTKRGQDVALRCDPISGHVSLYWYRQALGQGPEFLTYFNYEAQQDKSGLPNDRFSAERPEGSISTLTIQRTEQRDSAMYRCASSSLAGGNYNEQFFGPGTRLTVL.

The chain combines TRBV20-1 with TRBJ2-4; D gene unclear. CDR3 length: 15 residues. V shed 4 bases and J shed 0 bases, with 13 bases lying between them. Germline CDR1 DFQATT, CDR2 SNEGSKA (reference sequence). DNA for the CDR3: TGCAGTGCTAAGGAAAGGTCGTTAGCCAAAAACATTCAGTACTTC. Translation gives CSAKERSLAKNIQYF.